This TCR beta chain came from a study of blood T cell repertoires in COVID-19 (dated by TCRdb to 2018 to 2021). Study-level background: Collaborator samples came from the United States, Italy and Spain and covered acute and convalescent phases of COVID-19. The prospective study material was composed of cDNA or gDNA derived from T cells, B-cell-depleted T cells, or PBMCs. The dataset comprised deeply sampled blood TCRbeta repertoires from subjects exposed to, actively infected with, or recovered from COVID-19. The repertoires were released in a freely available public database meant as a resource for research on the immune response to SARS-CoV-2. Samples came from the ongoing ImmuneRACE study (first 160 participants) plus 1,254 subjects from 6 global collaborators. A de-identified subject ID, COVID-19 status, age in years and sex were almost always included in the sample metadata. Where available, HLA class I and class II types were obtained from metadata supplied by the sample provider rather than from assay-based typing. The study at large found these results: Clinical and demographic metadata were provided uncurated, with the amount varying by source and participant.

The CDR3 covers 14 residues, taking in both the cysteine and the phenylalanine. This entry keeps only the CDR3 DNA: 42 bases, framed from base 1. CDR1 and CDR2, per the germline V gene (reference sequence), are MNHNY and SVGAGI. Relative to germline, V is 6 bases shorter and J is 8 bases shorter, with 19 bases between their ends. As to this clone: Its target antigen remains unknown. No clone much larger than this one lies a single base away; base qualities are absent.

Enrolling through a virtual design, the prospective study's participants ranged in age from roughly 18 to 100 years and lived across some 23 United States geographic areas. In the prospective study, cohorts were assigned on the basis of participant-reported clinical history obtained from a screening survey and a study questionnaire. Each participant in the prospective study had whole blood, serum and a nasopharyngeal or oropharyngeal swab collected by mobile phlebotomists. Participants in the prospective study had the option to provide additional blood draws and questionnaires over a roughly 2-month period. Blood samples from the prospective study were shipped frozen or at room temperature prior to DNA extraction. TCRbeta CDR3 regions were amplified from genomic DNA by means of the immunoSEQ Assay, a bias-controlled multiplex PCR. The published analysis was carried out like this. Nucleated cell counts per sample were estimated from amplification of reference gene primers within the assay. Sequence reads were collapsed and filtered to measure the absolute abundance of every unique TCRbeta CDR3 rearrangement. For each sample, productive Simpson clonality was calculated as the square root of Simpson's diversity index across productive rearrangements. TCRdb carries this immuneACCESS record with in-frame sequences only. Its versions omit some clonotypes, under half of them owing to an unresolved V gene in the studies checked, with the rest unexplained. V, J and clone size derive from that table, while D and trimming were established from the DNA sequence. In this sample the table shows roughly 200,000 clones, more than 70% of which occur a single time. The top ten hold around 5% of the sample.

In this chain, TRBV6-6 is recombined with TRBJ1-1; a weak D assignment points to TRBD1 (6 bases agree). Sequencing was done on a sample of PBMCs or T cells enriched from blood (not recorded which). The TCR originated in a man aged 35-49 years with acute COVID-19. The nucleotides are TGTGCCAGCAGCCAAACTATTACCGACAGGGAAGCTTTCTTT. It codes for CASSQTITDREAFF.